This TCR beta chain emerged from a study of regulatory T cells in long-lasting Graves disease. Findings and limits, study-wide: There was favoring of TRBV28, TRBJ1-2 and TRBJ2-5 in persistent disease.

Indicated time point: newly diagnosed GD, antithyroid drugs for less than 3 months. PBMCs provided the RNA from which the TCR library was made. Arm-PCR of CDR3 regions and iRepertoire HTBI primers were the basis on which TCR beta libraries were built. Each CDR3 protein gets one entry after TCRdb re-called the multiplex PCR reads with MiXCR. Of some 220,000 distinct CDR3 sequences listed, around a fifth are singletons. There are 15 residues in the CDR3. Unmatched junction bases numbered 8, after V lost 6 bases and J lost 3 bases. CDR1 is LNHDA, CDR2 SQIVND, per germline (reference sequence). The sample holds many counts of this clonotype. What it binds is not known. Separately, the same data were catalogued under a study of T cells in Graves' hyperthyroidism and ophthalmopathy.

The rearrangement joins TRBV19 to TRBJ1-1; 9 bases match TRBD1. The clonotype was recovered from a woman aged 25-40 years with Graves disease. The sample consisted of peripheral blood mononuclear cells (PBMCs), taken at new diagnosis, from a patient treated with antithyroid drugs. CDR3 bases: TGTGCCAGTAGCCAGGACAGGGGATGGGACACTGAAGCTTTCTTT. It translates to CASSQDRGWDTEAFF. The full variable domain, completed using reference TRBV19 and TRBJ1-1, is DGGITQSPKYLFRKEGQNVTLSCEQNLNHDAMYWYRQDPGQGLRLIYYSQIVNDFQKGDIAEGYSVSREKKESFPLTVTSAQKNPTAFYLCASSQDRGWDTEAFFGQGTRLTVV.